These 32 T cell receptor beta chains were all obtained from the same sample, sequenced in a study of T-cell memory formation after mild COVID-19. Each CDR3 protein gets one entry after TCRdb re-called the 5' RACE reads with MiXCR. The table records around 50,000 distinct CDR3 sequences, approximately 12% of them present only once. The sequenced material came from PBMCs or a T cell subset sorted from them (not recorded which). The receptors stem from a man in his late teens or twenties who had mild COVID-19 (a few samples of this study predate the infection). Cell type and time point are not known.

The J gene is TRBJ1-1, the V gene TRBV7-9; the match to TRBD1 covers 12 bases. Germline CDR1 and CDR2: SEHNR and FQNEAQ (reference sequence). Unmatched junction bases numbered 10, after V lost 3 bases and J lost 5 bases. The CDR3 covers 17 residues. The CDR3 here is CASSFGPGQGAETEAFF. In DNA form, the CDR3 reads TGTGCCAGCAGCTTCGGACCGGGACAGGGGGCTGAGACTGAAGCTTTCTTT. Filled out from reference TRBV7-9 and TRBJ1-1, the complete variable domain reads DTGVSQNPRHKITKRGQNVTFRCDPISEHNRLYWYRQTLGQGPEFLTYFQNEAQLEKSRLLSDRFSAERPKGSFSTLEIQRTEQGDSAMYLCASSFGPGQGAETEAFFGQGTRLTVV.

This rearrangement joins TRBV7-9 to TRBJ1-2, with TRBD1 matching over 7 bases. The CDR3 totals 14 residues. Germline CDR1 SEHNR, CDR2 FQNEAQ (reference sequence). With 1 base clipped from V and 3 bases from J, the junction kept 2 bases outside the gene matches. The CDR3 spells CASSLGGTDYGYTF. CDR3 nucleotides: TGTGCCAGCAGCTTAGGGGGGACAGACTATGGCTACACCTTC.

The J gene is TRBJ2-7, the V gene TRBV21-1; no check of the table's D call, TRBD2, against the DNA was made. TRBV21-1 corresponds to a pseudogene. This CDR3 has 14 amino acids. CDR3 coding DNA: TGTGCCAGCAGCCACGGACTAGCGGGATACGAGCAGTACGTC. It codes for CASSHGLAGYEQYV.

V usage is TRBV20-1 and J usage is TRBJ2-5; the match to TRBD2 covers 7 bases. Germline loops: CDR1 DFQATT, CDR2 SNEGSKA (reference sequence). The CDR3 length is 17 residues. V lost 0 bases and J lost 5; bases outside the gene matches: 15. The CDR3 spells CSARDPRGLVGLETQYF. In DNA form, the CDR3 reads TGCAGTGCTAGAGACCCAAGAGGACTAGTGGGTCTCGAGACCCAGTACTTC.

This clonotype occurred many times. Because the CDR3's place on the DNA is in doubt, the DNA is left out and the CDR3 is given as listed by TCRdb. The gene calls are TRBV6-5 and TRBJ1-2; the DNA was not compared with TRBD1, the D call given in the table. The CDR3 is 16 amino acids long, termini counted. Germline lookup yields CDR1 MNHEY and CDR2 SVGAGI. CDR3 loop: CASSYFGPQGADGYTF.

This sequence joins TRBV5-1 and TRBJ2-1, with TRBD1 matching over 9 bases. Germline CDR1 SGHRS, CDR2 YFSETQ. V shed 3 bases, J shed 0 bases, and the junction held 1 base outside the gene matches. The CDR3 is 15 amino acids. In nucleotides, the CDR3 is TGCGCCAGCAGCTCGGGACAGGGCTCCTACAATGAGCAGTTCTTC. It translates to CASSSGQGSYNEQFF.

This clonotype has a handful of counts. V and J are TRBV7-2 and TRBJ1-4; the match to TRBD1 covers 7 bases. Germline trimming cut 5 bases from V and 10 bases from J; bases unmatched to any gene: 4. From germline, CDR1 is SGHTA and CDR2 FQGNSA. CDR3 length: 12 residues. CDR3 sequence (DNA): TGTGCCAGCAGCGGACAGGAGGGAAAACTGTTTTTT. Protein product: CASSGQEGKLFF.

In DNA, the CDR3 is TGCAGTGCTAGTAATATAGGCAATGAGCAGTTCTTC. It is translated as CSASNIGNEQFF. The genes are TRBV20-1 and TRBJ2-1; no clear D gene. Trimming removed 3 bases from V and 6 bases from J, with 9 bases in between. The CDR3 has 12 amino acids. Germline CDR1 is DFQATT and CDR2 is SNEGSKA (reference sequence).

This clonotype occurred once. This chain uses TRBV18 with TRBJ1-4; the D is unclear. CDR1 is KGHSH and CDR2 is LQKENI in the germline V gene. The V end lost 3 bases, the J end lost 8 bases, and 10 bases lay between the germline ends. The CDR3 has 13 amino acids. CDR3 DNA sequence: TGTGCCAGCTCACCGGGCAGCAAGGAAAAACTGTTTTTT. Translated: CASSPGSKEKLFF. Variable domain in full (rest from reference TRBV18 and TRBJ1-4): NAGVMQNPRHLVRRRGQEARLRCSPMKGHSHVYWYRQLPEEGLKFMVYLQKENIIDESGMPKERFSAEFPKEGPSILRIQQVVRGDSAAYFCASSPGSKEKLFFGSGTQLSVL.

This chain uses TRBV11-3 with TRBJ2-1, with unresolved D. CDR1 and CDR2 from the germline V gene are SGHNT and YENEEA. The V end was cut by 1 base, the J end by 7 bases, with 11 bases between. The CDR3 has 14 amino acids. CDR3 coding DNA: TGTGCCAGCAGCTTAGTTCGGGCAGAAAATGAGCAGTTCTTC. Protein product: CASSLVRAENEQFF.

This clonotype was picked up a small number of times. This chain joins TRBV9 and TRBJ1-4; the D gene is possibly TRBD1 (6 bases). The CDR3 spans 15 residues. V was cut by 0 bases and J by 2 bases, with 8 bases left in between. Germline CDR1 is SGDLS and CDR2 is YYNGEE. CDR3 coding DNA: TGTGCCAGCAGCGTAGACACAGGGACTAATGAAAAACTGTTTTTT. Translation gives CASSVDTGTNEKLFF. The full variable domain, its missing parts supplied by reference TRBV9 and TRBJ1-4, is DSGVTQTPKHLITATGQRVTLRCSPRSGDLSVYWYQQSLDQGLQFLIQYYNGEERAKGNILERFSAQQFPDLHSELNLSSLELGDSALYFCASSVDTGTNEKLFFGSGTQLSVL.

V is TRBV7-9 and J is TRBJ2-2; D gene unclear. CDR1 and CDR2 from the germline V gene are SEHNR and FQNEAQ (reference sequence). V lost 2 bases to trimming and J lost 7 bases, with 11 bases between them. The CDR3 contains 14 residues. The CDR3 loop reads CASSLYHPGGELFF. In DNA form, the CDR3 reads TGTGCCAGCAGCTTATATCACCCGGGCGGGGAGCTGTTTTTT.

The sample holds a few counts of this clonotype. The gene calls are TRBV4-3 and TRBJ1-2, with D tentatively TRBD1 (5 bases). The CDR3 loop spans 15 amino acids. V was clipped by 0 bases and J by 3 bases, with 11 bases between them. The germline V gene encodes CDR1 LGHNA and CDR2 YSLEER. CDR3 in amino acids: CASSQEEGSDYGYTF. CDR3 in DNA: TGCGCCAGCAGCCAAGAAGAGGGGTCAGACTATGGCTACACCTTC.

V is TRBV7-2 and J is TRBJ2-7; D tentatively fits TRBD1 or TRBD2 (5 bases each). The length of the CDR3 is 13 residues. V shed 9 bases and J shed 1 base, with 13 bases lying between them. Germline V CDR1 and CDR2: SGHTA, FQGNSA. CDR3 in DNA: TGTGCCAGTACCACGGGACGGTCCTACGAGCAGTACTTC. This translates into CASTTGRSYEQYF.

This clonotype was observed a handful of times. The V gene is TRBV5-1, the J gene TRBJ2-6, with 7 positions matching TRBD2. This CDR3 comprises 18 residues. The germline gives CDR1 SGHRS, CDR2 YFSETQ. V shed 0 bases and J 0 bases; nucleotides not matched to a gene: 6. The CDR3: CASSLDGLVFSGANVLTF. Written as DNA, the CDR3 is TGCGCCAGCAGCTTGGACGGACTAGTCTTCTCTGGGGCCAACGTCCTGACTTTC.

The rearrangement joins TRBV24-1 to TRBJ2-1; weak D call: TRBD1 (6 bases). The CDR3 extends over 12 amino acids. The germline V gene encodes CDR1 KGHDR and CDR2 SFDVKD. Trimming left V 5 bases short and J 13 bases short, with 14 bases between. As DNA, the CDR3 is TGTGCCACCAGTGGAACAGGGCAAAGTCAGTTCTTC. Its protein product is CATSGTGQSQFF.

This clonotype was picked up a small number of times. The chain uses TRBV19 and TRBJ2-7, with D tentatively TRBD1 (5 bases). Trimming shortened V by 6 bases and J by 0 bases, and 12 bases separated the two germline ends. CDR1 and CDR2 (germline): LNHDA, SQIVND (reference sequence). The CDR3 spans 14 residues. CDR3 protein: CASRATGLSYEQYF. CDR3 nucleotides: TGTGCCAGTAGAGCCACAGGCCTCTCCTACGAGCAGTACTTC.

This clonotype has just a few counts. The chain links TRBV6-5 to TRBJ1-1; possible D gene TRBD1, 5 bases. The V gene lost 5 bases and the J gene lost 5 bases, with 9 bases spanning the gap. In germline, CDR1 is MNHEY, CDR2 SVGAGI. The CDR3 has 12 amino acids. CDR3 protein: CASSRQRTEAFF. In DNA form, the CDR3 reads TGTGCCAGCAGTCGACAGAGAACTGAAGCTTTCTTT.

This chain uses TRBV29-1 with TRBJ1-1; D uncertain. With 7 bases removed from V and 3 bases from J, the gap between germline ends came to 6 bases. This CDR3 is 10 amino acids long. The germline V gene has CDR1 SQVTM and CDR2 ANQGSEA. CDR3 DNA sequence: TGCAGCGGGATGGACACTGAAGCTTTCTTT. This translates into CSGMDTEAFF.

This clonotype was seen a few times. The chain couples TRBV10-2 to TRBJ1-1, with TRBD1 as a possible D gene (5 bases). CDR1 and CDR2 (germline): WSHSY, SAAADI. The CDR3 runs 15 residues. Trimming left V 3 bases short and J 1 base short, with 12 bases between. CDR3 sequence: CASSDQGAGNTEAFF. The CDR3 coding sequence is TGCGCCAGCAGTGATCAGGGCGCGGGGAACACTGAAGCTTTCTTT.

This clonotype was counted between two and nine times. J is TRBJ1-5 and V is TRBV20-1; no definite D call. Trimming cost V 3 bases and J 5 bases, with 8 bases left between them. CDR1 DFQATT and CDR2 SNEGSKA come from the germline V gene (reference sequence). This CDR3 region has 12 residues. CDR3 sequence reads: CSASRTDQPQHF. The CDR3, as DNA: TGCAGTGCTAGTAGGACGGATCAGCCCCAGCATTTT.

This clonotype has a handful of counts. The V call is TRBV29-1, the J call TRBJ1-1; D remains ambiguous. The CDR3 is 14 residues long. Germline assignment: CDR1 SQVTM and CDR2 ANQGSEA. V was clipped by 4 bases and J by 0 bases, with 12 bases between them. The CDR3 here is CSVGPSVMNTEAFF. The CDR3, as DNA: TGCAGCGTTGGCCCGTCGGTGATGAACACTGAAGCTTTCTTT.

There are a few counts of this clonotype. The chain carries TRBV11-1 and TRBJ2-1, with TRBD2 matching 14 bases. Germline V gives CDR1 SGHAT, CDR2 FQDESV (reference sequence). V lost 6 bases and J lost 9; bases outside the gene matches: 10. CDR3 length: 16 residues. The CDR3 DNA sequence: TGTGCCAGCAGACCGCCGGGACTAGCGGGGGAGGGTGAGCAGTTCTTC. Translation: CASRPPGLAGEGEQFF.

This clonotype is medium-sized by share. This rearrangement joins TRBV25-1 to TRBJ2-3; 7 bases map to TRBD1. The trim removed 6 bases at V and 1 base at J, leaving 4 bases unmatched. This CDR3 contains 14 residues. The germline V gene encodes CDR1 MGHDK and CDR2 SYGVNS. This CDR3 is CASRRGTGTDTQYF. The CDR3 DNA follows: TGTGCCAGCAGGAGGGGGACAGGCACAGATACGCAGTATTTT. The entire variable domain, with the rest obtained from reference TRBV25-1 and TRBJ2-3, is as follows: EADIYQTPRYLVIGTGKKITLECSQTMGHDKMYWYQQDPGMELHLIHYSYGVNSTEKGDLSSESTVSRIRTEHFPLTLESARPSHTSQYLCASRRGTGTDTQYFGPGTRLTVL.

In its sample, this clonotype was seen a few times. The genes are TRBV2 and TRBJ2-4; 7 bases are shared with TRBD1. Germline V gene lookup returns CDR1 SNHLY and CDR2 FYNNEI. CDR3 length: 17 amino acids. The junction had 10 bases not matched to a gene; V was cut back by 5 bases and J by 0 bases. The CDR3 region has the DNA TGTGCCAGCAGTCTTACAGGGGTGGGCCTAGCCAAAAACATTCAGTACTTC. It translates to CASSLTGVGLAKNIQYF.

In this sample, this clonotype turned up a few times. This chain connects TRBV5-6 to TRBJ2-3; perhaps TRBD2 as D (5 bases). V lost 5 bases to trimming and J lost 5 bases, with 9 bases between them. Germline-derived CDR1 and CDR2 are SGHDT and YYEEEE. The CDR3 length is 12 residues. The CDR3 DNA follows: TGTGCCAGCAGGGAGAGCGGAGATACGCAGTATTTT. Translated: CASRESGDTQYF.

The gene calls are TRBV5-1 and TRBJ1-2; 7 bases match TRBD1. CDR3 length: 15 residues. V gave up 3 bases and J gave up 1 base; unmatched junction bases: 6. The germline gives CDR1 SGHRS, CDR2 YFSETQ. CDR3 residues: CASSSSAGGNYGYTF. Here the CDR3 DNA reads TGCGCCAGCAGCTCGTCGGCAGGGGGTAACTATGGCTACACCTTC.

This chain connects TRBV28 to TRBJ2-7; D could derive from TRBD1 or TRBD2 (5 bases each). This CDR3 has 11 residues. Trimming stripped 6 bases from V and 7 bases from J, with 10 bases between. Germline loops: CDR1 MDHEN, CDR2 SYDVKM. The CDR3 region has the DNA TGTGCCAGCAGCGGGTGGGGGGAGCAGTACGTC. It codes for CASSGWGEQYV.

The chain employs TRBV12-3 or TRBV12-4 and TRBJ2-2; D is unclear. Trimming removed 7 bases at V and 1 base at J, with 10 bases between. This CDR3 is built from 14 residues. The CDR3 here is CASKFSVNTGELFF. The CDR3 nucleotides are TGTGCCAGCAAATTTTCGGTGAACACCGGGGAGCTGTTTTTT.

CDR3 residues: CASSPSRASETQYF. CDR3 in DNA: TGTGCCAGCAGCCCGAGTAGGGCATCAGAGACCCAGTACTTC. The V and J genes are TRBV12-3 or TRBV12-4 and TRBJ2-5; D gene unclear. The CDR3 runs to 14 residues. The ends were cut back, 6 bases at V and 4 bases at J, with 15 bases in the middle.

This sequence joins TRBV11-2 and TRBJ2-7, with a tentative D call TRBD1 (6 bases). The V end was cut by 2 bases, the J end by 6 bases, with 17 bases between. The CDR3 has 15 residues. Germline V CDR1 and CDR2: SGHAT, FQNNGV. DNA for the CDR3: TGTGCCAGCAGCTTAAGGCAGGGGTCGAATTCCGAGCAGTACGTC. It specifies CASSLRQGSNSEQYV.

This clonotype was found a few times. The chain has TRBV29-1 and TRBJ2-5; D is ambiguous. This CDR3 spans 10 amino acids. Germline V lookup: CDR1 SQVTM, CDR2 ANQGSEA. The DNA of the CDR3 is TGCAGTGGGTACCAAGAGACCCAGTACTTC. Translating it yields CSGYQETQYF.